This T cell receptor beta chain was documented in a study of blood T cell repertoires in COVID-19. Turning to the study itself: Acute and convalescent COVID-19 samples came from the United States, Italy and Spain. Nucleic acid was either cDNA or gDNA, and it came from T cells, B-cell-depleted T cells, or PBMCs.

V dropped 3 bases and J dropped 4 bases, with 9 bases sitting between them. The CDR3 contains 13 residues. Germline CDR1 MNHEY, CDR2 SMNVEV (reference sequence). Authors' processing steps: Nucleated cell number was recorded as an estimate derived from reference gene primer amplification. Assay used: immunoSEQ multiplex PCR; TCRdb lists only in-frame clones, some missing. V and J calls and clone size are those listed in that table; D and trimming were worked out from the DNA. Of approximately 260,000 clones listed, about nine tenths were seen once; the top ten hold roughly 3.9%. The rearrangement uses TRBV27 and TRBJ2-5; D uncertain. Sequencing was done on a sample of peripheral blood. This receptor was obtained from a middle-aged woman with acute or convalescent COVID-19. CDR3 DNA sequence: TGTGCCAGCAGTTTCGGTCCCCGAGAGACCCAGTACTTC. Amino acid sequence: CASSFGPRETQYF.